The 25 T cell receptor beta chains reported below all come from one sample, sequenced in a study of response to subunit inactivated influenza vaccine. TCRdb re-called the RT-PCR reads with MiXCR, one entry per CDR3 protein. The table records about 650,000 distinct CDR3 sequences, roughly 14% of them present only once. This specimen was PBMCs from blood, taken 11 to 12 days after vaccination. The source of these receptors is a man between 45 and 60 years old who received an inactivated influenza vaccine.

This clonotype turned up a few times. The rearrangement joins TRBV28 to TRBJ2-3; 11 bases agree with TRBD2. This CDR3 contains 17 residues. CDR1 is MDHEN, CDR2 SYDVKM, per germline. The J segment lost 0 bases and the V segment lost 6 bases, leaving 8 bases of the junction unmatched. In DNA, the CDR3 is TGTGCCAGCAGAAGGGGGACTAGCGGTCCGAGCACAGATACGCAGTATTTT. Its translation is CASRRGTSGPSTDTQYF.

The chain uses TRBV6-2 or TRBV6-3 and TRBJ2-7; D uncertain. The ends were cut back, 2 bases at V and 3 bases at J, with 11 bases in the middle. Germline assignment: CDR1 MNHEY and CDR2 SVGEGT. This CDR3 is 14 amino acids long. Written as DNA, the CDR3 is TGTGCCAGCAGTTACACGGACGGTTACTACGAGCAGTACTTC. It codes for CASSYTDGYYEQYF.

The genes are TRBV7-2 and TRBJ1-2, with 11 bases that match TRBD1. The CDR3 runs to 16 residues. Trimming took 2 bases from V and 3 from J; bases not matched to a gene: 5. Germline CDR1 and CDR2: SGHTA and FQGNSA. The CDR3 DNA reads TGTGCCAGCAGCTTACGGCGGGACAGGGGGGACTATGGCTACACCTTC. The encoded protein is CASSLRRDRGDYGYTF.

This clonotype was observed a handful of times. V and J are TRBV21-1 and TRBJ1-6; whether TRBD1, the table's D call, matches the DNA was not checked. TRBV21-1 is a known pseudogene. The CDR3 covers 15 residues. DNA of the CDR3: TGTGCCAGCAGAGTCTGGACAGGGGACAATTCACCCCTCCACTTT. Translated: CASRVWTGDNSPLHF.

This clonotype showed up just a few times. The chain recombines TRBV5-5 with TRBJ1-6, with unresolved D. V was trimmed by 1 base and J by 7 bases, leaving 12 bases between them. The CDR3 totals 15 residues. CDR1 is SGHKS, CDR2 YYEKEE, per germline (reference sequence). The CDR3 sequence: CASSLSGRDNSPLHF. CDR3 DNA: TGTGCCAGCAGCTTGTCTGGCAGAGACAATTCACCCCTCCACTTT. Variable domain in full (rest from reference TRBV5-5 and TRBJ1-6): DAGVTQSPTHLIKTRGQQVTLRCSPISGHKSVSWYQQVLGQGPQFIFQYYEKEERGRGNFPDRFSARQFPNYSSELNVNALLLGDSALYLCASSLSGRDNSPLHFGNGTRLTVT.

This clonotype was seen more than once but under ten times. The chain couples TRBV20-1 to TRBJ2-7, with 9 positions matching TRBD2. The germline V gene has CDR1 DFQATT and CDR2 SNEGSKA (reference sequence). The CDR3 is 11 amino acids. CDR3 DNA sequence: TGCAGCGGCACTAGCGGGTACGAGCAGTACTTC. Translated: CSGTSGYEQYF.

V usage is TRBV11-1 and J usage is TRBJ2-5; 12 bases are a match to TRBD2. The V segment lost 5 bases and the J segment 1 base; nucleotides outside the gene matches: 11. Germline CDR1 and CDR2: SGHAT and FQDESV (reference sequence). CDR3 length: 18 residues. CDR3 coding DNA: TGTGCCAGCAGCCCCGGGACTAGCGGGTACCAGGGCCAAGAGACCCAGTACTTC. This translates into CASSPGTSGYQGQETQYF.

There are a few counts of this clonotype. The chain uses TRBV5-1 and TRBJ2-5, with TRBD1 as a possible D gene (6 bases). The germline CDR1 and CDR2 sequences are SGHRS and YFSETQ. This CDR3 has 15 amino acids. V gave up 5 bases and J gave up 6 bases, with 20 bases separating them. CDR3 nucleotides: TGCGCCAGCAGATCCCGGGACATAGGCTTACAGACCCAGTACTTC. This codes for CASRSRDIGLQTQYF.

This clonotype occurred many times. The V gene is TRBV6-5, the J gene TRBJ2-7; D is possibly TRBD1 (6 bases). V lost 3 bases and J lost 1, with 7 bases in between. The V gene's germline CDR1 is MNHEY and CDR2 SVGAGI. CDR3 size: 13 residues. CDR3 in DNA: TGTGCCAGCAGTTATCAGGGGTCCTACGAGCAGTACTTC. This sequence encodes CASSYQGSYEQYF.

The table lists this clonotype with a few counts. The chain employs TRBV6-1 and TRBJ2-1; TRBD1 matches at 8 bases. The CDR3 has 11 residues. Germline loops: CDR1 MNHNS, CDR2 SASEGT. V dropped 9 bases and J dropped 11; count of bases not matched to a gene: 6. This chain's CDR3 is CASLSGGKQFF. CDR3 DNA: TGTGCCAGTTTATCAGGGGGCAAGCAGTTCTTC.

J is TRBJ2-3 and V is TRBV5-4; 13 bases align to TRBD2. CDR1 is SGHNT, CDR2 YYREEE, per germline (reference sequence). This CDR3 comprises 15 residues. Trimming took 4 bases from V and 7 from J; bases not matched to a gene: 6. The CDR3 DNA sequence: TGTGCCAGCAGCCCAGGGACTAGCGGGATATATACGCAGTATTTT. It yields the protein CASSPGTSGIYTQYF.

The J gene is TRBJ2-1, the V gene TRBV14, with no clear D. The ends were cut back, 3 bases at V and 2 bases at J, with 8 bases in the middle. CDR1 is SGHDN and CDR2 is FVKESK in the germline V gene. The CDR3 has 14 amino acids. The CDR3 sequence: CASSHRTTYNEQFF. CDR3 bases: TGTGCCAGCAGCCACAGGACCACCTACAATGAGCAGTTCTTC.

The CDR3: CASSPEQGYTGELFF. In nucleotides, the CDR3 is TGTGCCAGCAGCCCGGAGCAGGGGTACACCGGGGAGCTGTTTTTT. The chain couples TRBV3-1 to TRBJ2-2; TRBD1 is a possible D gene (6 bases). V shed 4 bases and J shed 3 bases, with 12 bases lying between them. The germline CDR1 and CDR2 sequences are LGHDT and YNNKEL (reference sequence). CDR3 length: 15 amino acids.

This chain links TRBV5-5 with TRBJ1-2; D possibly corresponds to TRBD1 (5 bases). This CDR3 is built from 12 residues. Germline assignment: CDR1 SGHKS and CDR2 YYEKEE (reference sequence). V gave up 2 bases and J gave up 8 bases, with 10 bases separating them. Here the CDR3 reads CASSLQVDGYTF. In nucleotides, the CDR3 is TGTGCCAGCAGCTTACAGGTGGACGGCTACACCTTC.

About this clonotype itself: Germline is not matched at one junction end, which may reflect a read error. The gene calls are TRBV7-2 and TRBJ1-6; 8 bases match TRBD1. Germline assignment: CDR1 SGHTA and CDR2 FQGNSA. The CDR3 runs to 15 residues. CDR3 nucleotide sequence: TGTGCCAGCAGCTACGACAGGGGACTTAATCCACCCCTCCACTTT. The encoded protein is CASSYDRGLNPPLHF.

In nucleotides, the CDR3 is TGTGCCAGCAGCCTTACGGACAGCACCTTTTCAACTAATGAAAAACTGTTTTTT. It codes for CASSLTDSTFSTNEKLFF. This rearrangement joins TRBV11-2 to TRBJ1-4; weak D call: TRBD1 (6 bases). The CDR3 totals 18 residues. CDR1 and CDR2 from the germline V gene are SGHAT and FQNNGV. Trimming shortened V by 5 bases and J by 0 bases, and 19 bases separated the two germline ends.

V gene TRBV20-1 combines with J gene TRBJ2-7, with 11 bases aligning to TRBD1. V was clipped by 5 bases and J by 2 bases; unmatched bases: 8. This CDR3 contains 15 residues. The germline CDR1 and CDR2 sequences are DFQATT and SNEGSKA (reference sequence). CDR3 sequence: CSAPAGTGGPYEQYF. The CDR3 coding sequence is TGCAGTGCTCCCGCAGGGACAGGGGGTCCCTACGAGCAGTACTTC.

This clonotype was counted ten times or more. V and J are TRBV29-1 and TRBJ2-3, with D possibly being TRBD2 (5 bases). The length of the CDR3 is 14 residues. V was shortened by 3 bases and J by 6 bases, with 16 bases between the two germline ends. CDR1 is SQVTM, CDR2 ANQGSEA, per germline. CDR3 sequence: CSVDPRLGEDTQYF. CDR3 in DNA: TGCAGCGTTGACCCCAGGCTCGGGGAGGATACGCAGTATTTT.

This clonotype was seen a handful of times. The CDR3 DNA follows: TGTGCCAGTAGTAACCTCAGGGAACATGAGCAGTTCTTC. Protein sequence: CASSNLREHEQFF. V and J are TRBV19 and TRBJ2-1, with a tentative D call TRBD1 (5 bases). The CDR3 loop spans 13 amino acids. From germline, CDR1 is LNHDA and CDR2 SQIVND (reference sequence). Trimming removed 4 bases from V and 8 bases from J, with 12 bases in between.

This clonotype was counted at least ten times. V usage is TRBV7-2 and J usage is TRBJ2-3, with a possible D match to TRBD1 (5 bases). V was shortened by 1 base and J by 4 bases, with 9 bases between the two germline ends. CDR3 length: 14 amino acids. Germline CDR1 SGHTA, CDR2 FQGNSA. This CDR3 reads CASSLGQSADTQYF. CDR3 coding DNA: TGTGCCAGCAGCTTAGGACAGTCGGCAGATACGCAGTATTTT.

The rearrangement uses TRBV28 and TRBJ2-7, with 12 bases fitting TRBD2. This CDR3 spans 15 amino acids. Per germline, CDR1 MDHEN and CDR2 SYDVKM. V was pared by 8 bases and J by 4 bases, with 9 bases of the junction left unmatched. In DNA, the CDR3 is TGTGCCAGCGGGGACTCTAGCGGGAGGGGATACGAGCAGTACTTC. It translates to CASGDSSGRGYEQYF. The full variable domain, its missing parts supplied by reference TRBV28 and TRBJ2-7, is DVKVTQSSRYLVKRTGEKVFLECVQDMDHENMFWYRQDPGLGLRLIYFSYDVKMKEKGDIPEGYSVSREKKERFSLILESASTNQTSMYLCASGDSSGRGYEQYFGPGTRLTVT.

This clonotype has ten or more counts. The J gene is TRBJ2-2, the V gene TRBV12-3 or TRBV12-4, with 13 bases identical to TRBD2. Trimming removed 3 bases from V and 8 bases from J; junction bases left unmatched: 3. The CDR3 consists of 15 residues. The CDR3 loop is CASSLGLAGFGELFF. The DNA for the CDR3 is TGTGCCAGCAGTTTGGGACTAGCGGGGTTTGGGGAGCTGTTTTTT.

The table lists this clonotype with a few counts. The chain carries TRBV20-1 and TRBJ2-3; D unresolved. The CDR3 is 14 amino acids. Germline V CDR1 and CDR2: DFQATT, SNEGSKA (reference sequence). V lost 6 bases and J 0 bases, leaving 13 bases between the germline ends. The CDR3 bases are TGCAGTGCCGAGTGGCGAATTAGCACAGATACGCAGTATTTT. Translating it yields CSAEWRISTDTQYF.

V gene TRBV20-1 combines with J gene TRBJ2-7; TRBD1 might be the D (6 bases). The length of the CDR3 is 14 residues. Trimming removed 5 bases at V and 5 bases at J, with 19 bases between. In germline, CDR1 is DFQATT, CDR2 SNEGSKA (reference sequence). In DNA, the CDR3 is TGCAGTGCTCCGAGACAGGAGGAAAGGAACGAGCAGTACTTC. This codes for CSAPRQEERNEQYF.

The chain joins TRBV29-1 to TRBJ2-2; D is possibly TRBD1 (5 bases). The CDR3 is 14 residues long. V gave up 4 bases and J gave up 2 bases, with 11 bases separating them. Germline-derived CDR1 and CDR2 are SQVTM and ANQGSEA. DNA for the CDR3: TGCAGCGTTGGAGGCAGGGTCAACACCGGGGAGCTGTTTTTT. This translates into CSVGGRVNTGELFF.